The entry below describes one TCR beta chain. Its antigen is undetermined. Germline is not matched at one junction end, which may reflect a read error. Within the sample, other DNA sequences also encode this same CDR3. The CDR3 has 14 residues. Germline CDR1 and CDR2: SGHTA and FQGNSA. Here immunoSEQ multiplex PCR was the method, and the copy in TCRdb shows in-frame clones only, minus some. The repertoire holds about 2.1 million clones, with around 93% as singletons. The data are from a study of shared clonotypes between healthy human individuals. The study's findings and limits: Clonotype sharing among donors was expected to depend on sequencing depth. In general, naive subsets displayed greater estimated richness than memory subsets did. Against clonotypes common to all four donors, non-shared ones had lower generation probabilities.

CD8 cells classed as naive were CD45RO-negative and positively selected for CCR7, excluding terminally differentiated effector memory CD45RA+ cells. Sequencing was carried out using naive CD8+ T cells from PBMCs. This sequence was found in a man in his late teens or twenties in good health. Some clones in this sample may be carry-over from other donors' samples. The rearrangement links TRBV7-2 to TRBJ2-1; 10 nucleotides match TRBD2. The CDR3 coding sequence is TGTGCCAGCAGCCTAGCGGGAGTGGGCAATGAGCAGTTCTTC. Translation gives CASSLAGVGNEQFF.